This TCR beta chain derives from a study of T cell repertoires in cytomegalovirus infection. Turning to the study itself: Selected CMV epitopes included recently identified HLA-C-restricted ones as well as well-studied HLA-B-restricted ones.

Turning to this clonotype: The antigen remains unidentified.

Study observations and caveats: HLA-C-restricted TCR beta clonotypes specific for CMV led the ex vivo response. The study identified carriers of CMV plus the relevant HLA from cumulative public TCR beta family frequency.

One entry per CDR3 protein, called by TCRdb with MiXCR from the reads. Of 600,000 to 700,000 distinct CDR3 sequences in the sample, approximately 33% are singletons; the top ten hold 15% to 20%. J lost 3 bases, V lost 5 bases, and 13 bases had no gene match. Germline V gives CDR1 SGHAT, CDR2 FQNNGV. The CDR3 extends over 16 amino acids. The V call is TRBV11-2, the J call TRBJ2-7, with 7 bases identical to TRBD1. The sequence came from a human donor in good health (CMV status not recorded). Some clones in this sample may be carry-over from other donors' samples. Sequencing was performed on cultured PBMCs, taken from culture after CMV antigen stimulation. In DNA, the CDR3 is TGTGCCAGCAGCAATTACAGGGGTCCTGGGCTCTACGAGCAGTACTTC. Its translation: CASSNYRGPGLYEQYF.